This T cell receptor beta chain was recorded in a study of preoperative IRX-2 immunotherapy in early breast cancer. Using immunoSEQ multiplex PCR, the repertoire was profiled, and TCRdb retains in-frame clones only, with some absent. Of over 30,000 clones listed, nearly 90% were seen once; the top ten hold 1.6%. This clone was counted once. Treatment specified: preoperative locoregional IRX-2 cytokine immunotherapy. Preoperative locoregional IRX-2 cytokine immunotherapy was tested in the phase Ib source study. The CDR3 extends over 13 amino acids. J was trimmed by 8 bases and V by 6 bases; bases with no gene match: 8. CDR1 and CDR2 from the germline V gene are MNHGY and SAAAGT.

The starting material was tumor tissue, obtained after IRX-2 immunotherapy. The receptor was isolated from a human donor with breast cancer. V and J are TRBV6-8 and TRBJ1-2, with 8 nucleotides matching TRBD1. CDR3 nucleotide sequence: TGTGCCAGCAGCATCCGTGGACAGGGAGGCTACACCTTC. This gives the protein CASSIRGQGGYTF.